This record covers a single TCR beta chain. Its antigen is still unknown. No qualities accompany the bases; no much larger clone lies one base away. The source of the sample is a study of cytomegalovirus exposure and HLA in healthy donors (dated by TCRdb to 2015 to 2018). About the investigation overall: According to an earlier analysis of 550 to 750 of the donors, roughly 180 million T cells yielded 120 million or so unique TCR beta sequences and about 280 Gb of sequence data. To decide whether each TCR beta V gene segment behaved as functional or pseudogenic, an earlier analysis of some 580 of the donors relied on high-throughput TCR beta sequencing. Besides the first cohort of around 670 subjects, a separate validation cohort made up of 120 or so different subjects was used. Among 300 to 450 genotyped donors of the cohort, an average of about 240,000 unique TCR beta nucleotide sequences were sequenced per donor, around 18% of them non-productive. To study patterns of TCR occurrence, a later analysis re-analyzed previously published TCR beta repertoires from several hundred donors and added high-resolution HLA genotyping. Using immunosequencing, the study profiled T cell repertoires from around 670 subjects and related those repertoires to cytomegalovirus serostatus. Of the 300 to 500 genotyped donors, 81% were placed in the genetic ancestry cluster associated with self-reported Caucasian donors. Genome-wide SNP genotypes for about 55% of the 666 donors were used in a later genetic analysis, which treated that subset as a discovery cohort. Rather than drawing on any new phenotypic data, the later analysis identified candidate immune exposures from TCR beta sequences and the way those sequences occurred across donors. Donor age, sex, ethnicity and CMV serostatus were compiled together with the repertoire data. An early release that covered about 600 HLA-typed donors contained approximately 300 gigabases of sequencing data and tens of millions of unique TCR sequences. High-throughput TCR immunosequencing, statistical association of individual TCRs with disease status, and machine learning were combined to predict cytomegalovirus infection status. The study aimed to test whether cataloging public T cell receptors could reveal signatures of past pathogen exposure. Several DR-DQ haplotypes were handled as single units for association and clustering because linkage in the cohort was strong. Both class I and class II loci were covered by HLA typing, at four-digit resolution. Typing coverage differed by locus: A, B, C, DRB1 and DQB1 were typed in roughly 620-630 donors, DQA1 in about 510, DPA1 in some 600, and DPB1 in just under 490. All discovery cohort repertoires had been generated on a single sequencing platform. Paper-wide results and their limitations: Cytomegalovirus status was reported to be diagnosed by the classifier with high specificity and sensitivity in both the original and validation cohorts. In a later analysis, most CMV-associated TCR beta chains were found to appear HLA-restricted, with HLA associations seemingly driven largely by CMV exposure. The 87-base-pair reads could not distinguish some IMGT-functional V segments, including TRBV6-2 and TRBV6-3, so those segments were excluded. Correlated functional status among segregating V segments might reflect linkage disequilibrium, but an unknown experimental factor could not be ruled out. In vitro tests confirmed that three of the cytomegalovirus-associated TCR beta chains recognize cytomegalovirus antigens. In an earlier analysis of fewer than 750 of the donors, most TCR beta V segments were observed in productive rearrangements about 87% or about 30% of the time, broadly matching IMGT annotations. Across donors, most TCR sequences were observed very rarely, whereas some public TCRs were present in many individuals. Because counts were too low, seventeen rarely observed V segments, including chromosome 9 orphons, were excluded from the earlier analysis of around 640 of the donors. Compared with the roughly 710-donor mean, donors in an Asian-associated ancestry cluster had fewer N-insertions in productive TCRs, according to a later genetic analysis. Because HLA typing was unavailable for some donors at each locus, only the typed subset was used in association tests. In a later analysis, several top co-occurrence clusters were reported to appear linked to parvovirus B19, influenza, CMV and Epstein-Barr virus. A total of roughly 160 TCR beta chains were listed by the study as associated with cytomegalovirus. In a later analysis, TCR association rates were found to vary across HLA loci, with the most associated TCRs seen for DRB1 alleles and the fewest for HLA-C alleles. The authors suggested that the approach could potentially be generalized to other disease states and immunological phenotypes. A cluster of highly shared sequence variants was judged likely to be a technical artifact of the sequencing pipeline. The only immune exposure information available for the cohort was CMV serostatus. In a later analysis, over 15,000 TCR beta sequences were associated with specific HLA alleles at a false discovery rate of 0.05. Compared with equally common non-associated chains, HLA-associated TCR beta chains in a later analysis were more clonally expanded and had lower generation probabilities. Strong co-occurrence of HLA alleles, especially DR and DQ, made assigning TCR associations to individual alleles difficult. V-gene and J-gene trimming of TCR beta chains was associated with a missense DCLRE1C variant in a later genetic analysis, and the association was replicated in an independent cohort. Presence/absence analyses assumed roughly uniform sequencing depth across donors, an assumption that may not hold. A further reported finding was that TCR beta sequences accurately predicted the HLA-A and HLA-B alleles for most subjects in the first cohort. This cohort had only TCR beta chains sequenced, and the lack of alpha or paired-chain data limited which features could be detected.

The library relied on the immunoSEQ multiplex PCR assay. A mixture of 60 forward primers for TCR Vbeta segments and 13 reverse primers for TCR Jbeta segments was used in the multiplex PCR. The CDR3 region of rearranged TCR beta genes was amplified from genomic DNA by a multiplex PCR assay. The Illumina HiSeq System was used to sequence the amplified TCR beta libraries as 87-base-pair reads. From the authors' description of their analysis: Across the 670 or so repertoires, a later analysis counted tens of millions of unique TCR beta chains, about 10 million of which were shared by at least two donors. Raw reads were error-corrected and collapsed into unique sequences with a nearest-neighbor algorithm that merged closely related sequences to remove PCR and sequencing errors. Alignment of CDR3 sequences to IMGT reference sequences was used to assign V, D and J gene segments. For a sequence to be retained, at least a six-nucleotide match to both a V gene segment and a J gene segment was required. Rearrangements were classified as productive when the CDR3 lacked stop codons and remained in frame with V and J, and all other rearrangements were classified as non-productive. Following IMGT convention, CDR3 was defined as the stretch from the second conserved V-encoded cysteine to the conserved J-encoded phenylalanine. Sequences without an unambiguous match to a single V gene segment were excluded from the earlier analysis of several hundred of the donors. An earlier analysis of fewer than 750 of the donors classified V segments as functional when productive rearrangements were above 56.7% and as segregating when the standard deviation between donors was above 5%. A statistical classification framework was developed to diagnose cytomegalovirus status using the catalog of TCR beta chain sequences. A later analysis assigned V and J genes by comparing TCR nucleotide sequences with IMGT/GENE-DB human TR gene sequences. The TCRdist pipeline was used in a later analysis to assign CDR3 sequences and most-parsimonious VDJ recombination scenarios. In a later analysis, each TCR beta chain was defined by its CDR3 amino acid sequence together with its V-gene family, and reads lacking a unique V-gene family were excluded. As a way to deal with suspected cross-contamination and a sequencing artifact, a later analysis dropped 640 or so nucleotide sequences that were highly shared and had low generation probability. In a later analysis, a clonal expansion index was calculated for each public chain from normalized within-repertoire ranks of inferred template counts. In a later analysis, generation probabilities were computed with a VDJ recombination model fitted to out-of-frame rearrangements, and the resulting probabilities were checked against IGoR. A later analysis scored TCR-TCR, TCR-HLA and TCR-CMV co-occurrence with hypergeometric tests, applying a repertoire-size bias correction to TCR pairs. A later analysis estimated false discovery rates by permuting HLA or CMV assignments 20 times. In a later analysis, co-occurring TCRs were grouped using DBSCAN, with TCRdist sequence similarity added in when clustering inside HLA-allele-positive subsets. Co-occurrence clustering excluded repertoires with fewer than 30,000 or more than 120,000 public chains, plus five with anomalous nucleotide sharing. This is the immuneACCESS table as TCRdb keeps it, with only in-frame sequences that have V and J called. A part of the clones is gone; compared with another copy, unresolved V genes explain less than half, and the rest is unexplained. That table is the source of V, J and clone size, and D and trimming were worked out from the DNA. This sample gives 75,000 to 100,000 clones in total; roughly 80% of them show up just once. 16% of the sample belongs to the ten largest clones.

The junction carries 13 bases between V and J, which are trimmed by 1 base and 4 bases respectively. CDR1 and CDR2 are drawn from the germline V gene (reference sequence): LNHDA, SQIVND. The CDR3 runs 16 residues from the cysteine to the phenylalanine. Solely the CDR3 DNA is kept, with 48 bases framed from the first base. In total, 666 healthy bone marrow donors made up the cohort. All cohort members were sampled while nominally healthy, although unrecorded immune exposures were likely present. The donor was CMV seropositive and was included in the group of almost 300 seropositive cohort members. A peripheral blood sample was provided by each donor, and peripheral blood mononuclear cells were used for TCR beta sequencing. The Qiagen DNeasy Blood Extraction Kit was used to extract genomic DNA from the blood cell samples.

The TCR was taken from a man aged 60-69 years in good health and CMV-seropositive. The rearrangement combines TRBV19 with TRBJ1-4, and the D gene may be TRBD1, 5 bases matching. Specimen: PBMCs. The DNA is TGTGCCAGTAGTATAGCCCAGGGAGGGTTTAATGAAAAACTGTTTTTT. Protein translation: CASSIAQGGFNEKLFF.